This T cell receptor beta chain was obtained from a study of CD8 T cells in ankylosing spondylitis. The V and J ends lost 5 bases and 4 bases respectively, with 12 bases between them. Per germline, CDR1 ENHRY and CDR2 SYGVKD. This CDR3 contains 13 residues. This clonotype was seen at least ten times. What it binds is not known. TCRdb independently ran MiXCR on the 5' RACE reads; one entry per CDR3 protein. Among hundreds of thousands of distinct CDR3 sequences, about 10% were seen once, and the ten largest hold around 0.51%. Study findings and constraints: A TCR beta motif made of eight highly homologous variants seemed typical of ankylosing spondylitis blood. Disease-linked clones bore a CD8+ phenotype, appearing relatively rarely in peripheral blood.

Material: blood, either unsorted or a sorted T cell fraction (not recorded which). This sequence was found in a male donor with ankylosing spondylitis. The chain couples TRBV10-3 to TRBJ2-7; D is possibly TRBD2 (5 bases). The CDR3: CAISITSSYEQYF. In DNA form, the CDR3 reads TGTGCCATCAGTATAACTAGTAGTTACGAGCAGTACTTC.